This TCR beta chain was observed in a study of blood T cell repertoires in COVID-19. Study details: Samples taken during acute and convalescent COVID-19 were collected in the United States, Italy and Spain.

Seattle patient enrollment occurred during active infection, with longitudinal follow-up thereafter. With respect to this clone: One end of the junction fails to match germline, which may point to a read error.

In germline, CDR1 is MDHEN, CDR2 SYDVKM. The CDR3 sequence is 18 residues long. In the source study's methods: Estimation of nucleated cell counts relied on the amplification of reference gene primers. Clones were read by immunoSEQ multiplex PCR, and TCRdb kept only the in-frame ones, dropping some. The V and J calls and clone size are taken from that table; D and trimming were inferred from the DNA. Of about 150,000 clones in the sample, approximately 90% were seen once. The clonotype comes from a man younger than 30 with COVID-19, enrolled during active disease. Sequenced input: peripheral blood. The rearrangement uses TRBV28 and TRBJ1-4; 7 bases are shared with TRBD1. The CDR3 sequence: CASSLETGKRFIAEKLLF. Written as DNA, the CDR3 is TGTGCCAGCAGTCTAGAGACAGGGAAAAGGTTCATAGCTGAAAAACTGCTTTTT.